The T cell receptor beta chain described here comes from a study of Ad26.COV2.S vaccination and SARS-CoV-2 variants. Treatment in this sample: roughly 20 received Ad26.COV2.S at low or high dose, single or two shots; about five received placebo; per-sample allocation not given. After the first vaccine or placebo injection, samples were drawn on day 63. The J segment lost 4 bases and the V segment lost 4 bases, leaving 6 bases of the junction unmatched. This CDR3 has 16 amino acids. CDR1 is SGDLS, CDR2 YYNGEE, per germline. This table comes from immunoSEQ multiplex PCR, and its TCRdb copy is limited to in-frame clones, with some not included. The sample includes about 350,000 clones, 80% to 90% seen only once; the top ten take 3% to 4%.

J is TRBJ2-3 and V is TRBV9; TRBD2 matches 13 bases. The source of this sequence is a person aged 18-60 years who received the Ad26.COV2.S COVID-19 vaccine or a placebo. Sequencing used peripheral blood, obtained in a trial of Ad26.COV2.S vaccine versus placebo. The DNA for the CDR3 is TGTGCCAGCAGCCCCCGGACTAGCGGGGGATCAGATACGCAGTATTTT. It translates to CASSPRTSGGSDTQYF.